One and the same sample provided the 27 T cell receptor beta chains below, sequenced in a study of T-cell memory formation after mild COVID-19. TCRdb reprocessed the 5' RACE reads with MiXCR, giving one entry per CDR3 protein. The data hold 250,000 to 350,000 distinct CDR3 sequences, with approximately 19% observed a single time. The sequenced sample consisted of PBMCs or a T cell subset sorted from them (not recorded which). The receptors derive from a man aged 18 to 30 who had mild COVID-19 (a few samples of this study predate the infection). Cell type and time point are not known.

V usage is TRBV12-3 or TRBV12-4 and J usage is TRBJ1-6; D not certain. V lost 7 bases to trimming and J lost 13 bases, with 14 bases between them. The CDR3 spans 12 residues. DNA for the CDR3: TGTGCCAGCAACGACGGACGGACGCCCCTCCACTTT. This encodes CASNDGRTPLHF.

The V and J genes are TRBV9 and TRBJ1-1; 7 bases agree with TRBD1. CDR1 and CDR2 (germline): SGDLS, YYNGEE. V lost 4 bases, J lost 5 bases, and 8 bases stayed unmatched. The CDR3 sequence is 14 residues long. The CDR3 loop is CASSQLTGDTEAFF. The CDR3, as DNA: TGTGCCAGCAGCCAACTTACAGGGGATACTGAAGCTTTCTTT. Full variable domain (outside the CDR3, taken from reference TRBV9 and TRBJ1-1): DSGVTQTPKHLITATGQRVTLRCSPRSGDLSVYWYQQSLDQGLQFLIQYYNGEERAKGNILERFSAQQFPDLHSELNLSSLELGDSALYFCASSQLTGDTEAFFGQGTRLTVV.

This clonotype was seen more than once but under ten times. The chain uses TRBV6-5 and TRBJ2-5; 8 bases map to TRBD1. The CDR3 runs 13 residues. In germline, CDR1 is MNHEY, CDR2 SVGAGI. Trimming at V came to 1 base and at J to 5 bases, leaving 0 bases not matched to a gene. In DNA, the CDR3 is TGTGCCAGCAGTTACTACAGGGGGGAGACCCAGTACTTC. Protein product: CASSYYRGETQYF.

The gene calls are TRBV16 and TRBJ1-2; weak D call: TRBD1 (6 bases). The ends were cut back, 4 bases at V and 6 bases at J, with 12 bases in the middle. The CDR3 is 13 residues long. In germline, CDR1 is KGHSY, CDR2 FQNENV. This chain's CDR3 is CASSRATGHGYTF. The CDR3 DNA reads as TGTGCCAGCAGCCGGGCGACAGGTCATGGCTACACCTTC.

The genes are TRBV7-9 and TRBJ2-2; a possible D gene is TRBD1 (6 bases). Germline V gene data show CDR1 as SEHNR and CDR2 as FQNEAQ (reference sequence). V was shortened by 7 bases and J by 1 base, with 13 bases between the two germline ends. The CDR3 runs to 15 residues. DNA for the CDR3: TGTGCCAGCACTGCACAACAGGGGAACACCGGGGAGCTGTTTTTT. Translated: CASTAQQGNTGELFF. The full variable domain, with the rest looked up from reference TRBV7-9 and TRBJ2-2, is DTGVSQNPRHKITKRGQNVTFRCDPISEHNRLYWYRQTLGQGPEFLTYFQNEAQLEKSRLLSDRFSAERPKGSFSTLEIQRTEQGDSAMYLCASTAQQGNTGELFFGEGSRLTVL.

This clonotype has more than one count but fewer than ten. This chain joins TRBV29-1 and TRBJ2-5; TRBD2 is a possible D gene (6 bases). V lost 8 bases and J 5 bases, leaving 12 bases between the germline ends. This CDR3 has 11 amino acids. The germline gives CDR1 SQVTM, CDR2 ANQGSEA. CDR3 protein: CSPRSGETQYF. DNA for the CDR3: TGCAGCCCAAGAAGCGGGGAGACCCAGTACTTC.

This clonotype turned up a few times. V usage is TRBV5-1 and J usage is TRBJ1-4; TRBD1 might be the D (5 bases). This CDR3 spans 13 amino acids. V was shortened by 7 bases and J by 7 bases, with 14 bases between the two germline ends. Germline V CDR1 and CDR2: SGHRS, YFSETQ. CDR3 DNA: TGCGCCAGCCTTTCCGGGGGGGGTGAAAAACTGTTTTTT. It codes for CASLSGGGEKLFF.

This clonotype was seen ten or more times. The chain is built from TRBV4-1 and TRBJ1-1; TRBD1 might be the D (6 bases). The length of the CDR3 is 15 residues. Trimming left V 5 bases short and J 10 bases short, with 23 bases between. Germline V CDR1 and CDR2: MGHRA, YSYEKL. The CDR3 DNA follows: TGCGCCAGCAGCATAAACAGGGTCGGGAGACCTGGAGCTTTCTTT. The encoded protein is CASSINRVGRPGAFF.

V is TRBV12-3 or TRBV12-4 and J is TRBJ2-1, with a tentative D call TRBD2 (6 bases). The CDR3 consists of 16 residues. V was trimmed by 6 bases and J by 6 bases, leaving 21 bases between them. This CDR3 is CASSLPGGGAFNEQFF. The CDR3 DNA sequence: TGTGCCAGCAGCTTACCTGGTGGCGGGGCCTTCAATGAGCAGTTCTTC.

This clonotype has only a few counts. The chain links TRBV28 to TRBJ2-7; possible D gene TRBD1, 6 bases. The CDR3 is 14 amino acids. Per the germline V gene, CDR1 is MDHEN and CDR2 is SYDVKM. The germline V and J ends were trimmed by 3 bases and 5 bases, with 14 bases remaining between them. CDR3 sequence: CASSFGQGPNEQYV. CDR3 DNA sequence: TGTGCCAGCAGTTTTGGGCAGGGGCCCAACGAGCAGTACGTC.

This clonotype was found a few times. This chain links TRBV5-1 with TRBJ2-5; D may be TRBD1 (5 bases). Trimming stripped 3 bases from V and 2 bases from J, with 14 bases between. CDR1 and CDR2 (germline): SGHRS, YFSETQ. The CDR3 sequence is 15 residues long. Here the CDR3 DNA reads TGCGCCAGCAGCTCTTCGACAGCCCCACAAGAGACCCAGTACTTC. Protein sequence: CASSSSTAPQETQYF.

This clonotype was seen repeatedly, ten times or more. J is TRBJ1-2 and V is TRBV20-1; D remains unclear. The CDR3 consists of 12 residues. CDR1 and CDR2 (germline): DFQATT, SNEGSKA (reference sequence). Trimming took 0 bases from V and 5 from J, leaving 7 bases between them. The CDR3 spells CSARENRYGYTF. Here the CDR3 DNA reads TGCAGTGCTAGAGAGAACCGTTATGGCTACACCTTC.

This clonotype was counted between two and nine times. The chain couples TRBV29-1 to TRBJ1-4; D gene unclear. This CDR3 is built from 13 residues. Germline V gene data show CDR1 as SQVTM and CDR2 as ANQGSEA. The germline V and J ends were trimmed by 2 bases and 6 bases, with 10 bases remaining between them. CDR3 residues: CSVEIGRDEKLFF. Written as DNA, the CDR3 is TGCAGCGTTGAAATAGGGAGAGATGAAAAACTGTTTTTT.

This clonotype was observed a handful of times. The rearrangement uses TRBV7-6 and TRBJ1-4, with 9 bases fitting TRBD1. The CDR3 has 14 amino acids. The ends lost 4 bases at V and 8 bases at J; junction bases unmatched: 5. The germline gives CDR1 SGHVS, CDR2 FNYEAQ. CDR3 loop: CASSYLTGGEKLFF. CDR3 DNA: TGTGCCAGCAGCTACCTGACAGGGGGGGAAAAACTGTTTTTT.

The sample holds many counts of this clonotype. The chain employs TRBV6-2 or TRBV6-3 and TRBJ1-1; maybe TRBD1 (5 bases). Trimming removed 4 bases at V and 5 bases at J, with 8 bases between. The V gene's germline CDR1 is MNHEY and CDR2 SVGEGT. The CDR3 extends over 12 amino acids. The DNA of the CDR3 is TGTGCCAGCAGTTTCAGGGTTACTGAAGCTTTCTTT. Protein: CASSFRVTEAFF.

Turning to this clonotype: At one of its ends the junction is not consistent with the germline gene, which may arise from a read error. The chain carries TRBV6-5 and TRBJ1-1, with TRBD1 identical over 9 bases. Germline-derived CDR1 and CDR2 are MNHEY and SVGAGI. CDR3 length equals 14 residues. The CDR3 loop is CDSLSGTGLTEAFF. The CDR3 bases are TGTGACAGCCTATCAGGGACAGGGCTCACTGAAGCTTTCTTT.

This clonotype was recorded a few times. V and J are TRBV6-6 and TRBJ2-7, with D possibly TRBD1 on 6 matching bases. This CDR3 region has 13 residues. Germline V gene data show CDR1 as MNHNY and CDR2 as SVGAGI (reference sequence). Trimming stripped 10 bases from V and 3 bases from J, with 16 bases between. The CDR3 is CATEPGDNYEQYV. The CDR3, as DNA: TGTGCCACCGAGCCCGGGGACAACTACGAGCAGTACGTC.

This clonotype was seen a few times. The gene calls are TRBV7-2 and TRBJ1-6; unclear D gene. This CDR3 contains 18 residues. The V gene's germline CDR1 is SGHTA and CDR2 FQGNSA. Trimming took 1 base from V and 4 from J, leaving 17 bases between them. CDR3 bases: TGTGCCAGCAGCTTAGAGGGCGGCGTTGGGCGGTATAATTCACCCCTCCACTTT. As protein: CASSLEGGVGRYNSPLHF.

V is TRBV19 and J is TRBJ2-1; 10 bases are shared with TRBD2. Germline-derived CDR1 and CDR2 are LNHDA and SQIVND (reference sequence). The CDR3 spans 14 residues. The V segment lost 5 bases and the J segment 8 bases; nucleotides outside the gene matches: 6. The CDR3 sequence is CASSDLAGDYEQFF. As DNA, the CDR3 is TGTGCCAGTAGTGACCTAGCGGGGGACTATGAGCAGTTCTTC.

The count of this clonotype is one. V is TRBV28 and J is TRBJ2-2, with 8 bases identical to TRBD1. V was clipped by 6 bases and J by 3 bases; unmatched bases: 6. Germline V gene lookup returns CDR1 MDHEN and CDR2 SYDVKM. The CDR3 runs 15 residues. The CDR3 is CASRDRQGYTGELFF. CDR3 DNA sequence: TGTGCCAGCAGGGACCGACAGGGGTACACCGGGGAGCTGTTTTTT. The full variable domain, with the rest looked up from reference TRBV28 and TRBJ2-2, is DVKVTQSSRYLVKRTGEKVFLECVQDMDHENMFWYRQDPGLGLRLIYFSYDVKMKEKGDIPEGYSVSREKKERFSLILESASTNQTSMYLCASRDRQGYTGELFFGEGSRLTVL.

The chain is built from TRBV6-1 and TRBJ2-4; 8 nucleotides agree with TRBD1. The CDR3 covers 19 residues. Germline V gene sequence: CDR1 MNHNS, CDR2 SASEGT. With 6 bases clipped from V and 7 bases from J, the junction kept 23 bases outside the gene matches. This chain's CDR3 is CASRISRGRLAGAGNIQYF. The CDR3 DNA reads TGTGCCAGCAGAATATCCAGGGGGCGCTTAGCAGGGGCGGGCAACATTCAGTACTTC.

The chain has TRBV28 and TRBJ1-1, with TRBD1 identical over 7 bases. Trimming removed 8 bases from V and 5 bases from J; junction bases left unmatched: 8. Germline V gives CDR1 MDHEN, CDR2 SYDVKM. This CDR3 contains 13 residues. CDR3 nucleotides: TGTGCCAGCGGAGATTACAGGGGAACTGAAGCTTTCTTT. Translated: CASGDYRGTEAFF.

The chain links TRBV9 to TRBJ1-2; D remains ambiguous. This CDR3 spans 11 amino acids. V gave up 4 bases and J gave up 3 bases, with 4 bases separating them. Germline values: CDR1 SGDLS, CDR2 YYNGEE. CDR3 sequence reads: CASSTHYGYTF. DNA for the CDR3: TGTGCCAGCAGCACCCACTATGGCTACACCTTC.

This clonotype was recorded a few times. The chain recombines TRBV6-2 or TRBV6-3 with TRBJ2-5; tentatively, D is TRBD2 (6 bases). The V end lost 5 bases, the J end lost 2 bases, and 18 bases lay between the germline ends. Per the germline V gene, CDR1 is MNHEY and CDR2 is SVGEGT. This CDR3 spans 16 amino acids. CDR3 region: CASSQLPGLIQETQYF. The CDR3 bases are TGTGCCAGCAGTCAACTTCCGGGACTGATTCAAGAGACCCAGTACTTC.

The chain uses TRBV4-1 and TRBJ2-7; D remains unclear. The ends were cut back, 0 bases at V and 6 bases at J, with 9 bases in the middle. The CDR3 is made up of 13 amino acids. Germline lookup yields CDR1 MGHRA and CDR2 YSYEKL. The CDR3 here is CASSQDPGPEQYV. Written as DNA, the CDR3 is TGCGCCAGCAGCCAAGATCCGGGTCCCGAGCAGTACGTC.

There are a few counts of this clonotype. The chain recombines TRBV7-2 with TRBJ2-7; the D gene is possibly TRBD1 (6 bases). Germline CDR1 reads SGHTA; CDR2 reads FQGNSA. Trimming removed 1 base at V and 4 bases at J, with 8 bases between. The CDR3 is made up of 13 amino acids. The CDR3 is CASSLGGPYEQYV. CDR3 sequence (DNA): TGTGCCAGCAGCTTAGGGGGGCCATACGAGCAGTACGTC.

This clonotype was seen a few times. The V gene is TRBV5-1, the J gene TRBJ2-7; 7 bases align to TRBD1. The CDR3 covers 14 residues. The V segment lost 4 bases and the J segment 3 bases; nucleotides outside the gene matches: 7. Germline V CDR1 and CDR2: SGHRS, YFSETQ. The CDR3 loop reads CASSPGTANYEQYF. The DNA for the CDR3 is TGCGCCAGCAGCCCCGGGACAGCGAACTACGAGCAGTACTTC.